This TCR beta chain appears in the sequencing data of a study of shared T cell receptors in the human thymus. Losses at the gene ends were 3 bases for V and 2 bases for J; bases not matched to a gene: 8. CDR1 and CDR2 from the germline V gene are LGHNA and YSLEER. This CDR3 has 17 amino acids. Profiling relied on immunoSEQ multiplex PCR, and the TCRdb table lists in-frame clones only, not all of them. The sample consists of hundreds of thousands of clones, 88% of them appearing once. These data also featured in a second study, about human thymus T cells. Per that study: The thymus was resected at corrective cardiac surgery.

Sequencing was performed on thymocytes. The receptor was derived from a boy in the first two years of life with a congenital heart defect. The chain links TRBV4-3 to TRBJ2-3; 10 bases line up with TRBD2. The CDR3 sequence: CASSHFSGTSDTDTQYF. CDR3 coding DNA: TGCGCCAGCAGCCACTTCTCCGGGACTAGCGACACAGATACGCAGTATTTT.